This TCR beta chain was retrieved from a study of T cell responses to AZD1222 COVID-19 vaccine. The CDR3 covers 15 residues. Trimming removed 3 bases at V and 7 bases at J, with 18 bases between. Germline assignment: CDR1 MNHNS and CDR2 SASEGT. A note on this clone: Its matching antigen is unknown.

Here immunoSEQ multiplex PCR was the method, and the copy in TCRdb shows in-frame clones only, minus some. The sample lists some 100,000 clones; about 89% were seen once. Study-wide results and limits: Donors in the cohort were predominantly white British and more often female, and clonal diversity was possibly underestimated.

The V and J genes are TRBV6-1 and TRBJ1-1; a possible D gene is TRBD1 (5 bases). The sequence derives from an adult in good health. The specimen comprised peripheral blood, sampled on day 0 of AZD1222 vaccination. This CDR3 reads CASSDPSEGTDEAFF. CDR3 DNA sequence: TGTGCCAGCAGTGACCCCTCAGAGGGGACTGATGAAGCTTTCTTT.